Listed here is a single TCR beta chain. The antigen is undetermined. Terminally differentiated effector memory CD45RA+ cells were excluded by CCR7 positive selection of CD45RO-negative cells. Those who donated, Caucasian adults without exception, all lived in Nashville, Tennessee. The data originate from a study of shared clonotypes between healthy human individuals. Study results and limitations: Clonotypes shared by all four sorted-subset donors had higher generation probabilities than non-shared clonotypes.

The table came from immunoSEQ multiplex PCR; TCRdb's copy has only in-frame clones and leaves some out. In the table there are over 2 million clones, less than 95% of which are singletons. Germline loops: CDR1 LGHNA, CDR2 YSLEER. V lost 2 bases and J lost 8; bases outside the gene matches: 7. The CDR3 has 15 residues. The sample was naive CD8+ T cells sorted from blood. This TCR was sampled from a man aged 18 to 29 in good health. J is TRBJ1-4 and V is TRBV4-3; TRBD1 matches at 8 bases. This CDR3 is CASSQQGAPREKLFF. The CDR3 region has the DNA TGCGCCAGCAGCCAACAGGGGGCGCCCAGGGAAAAACTGTTTTTT.